One and the same sample provided the 27 T cell receptor beta chains below, sequenced in a study of cytomegalovirus exposure and HLA in healthy donors. This table comes from immunoSEQ multiplex PCR, and its TCRdb copy is limited to in-frame clones, with some not included. Here the sample spans roughly 150,000 clones, roughly nine tenths being singletons. The material sequenced was PBMCs. The receptors stem from a man aged 18 to 30 in good health and CMV-seropositive.

V usage is TRBV27 and J usage is TRBJ2-3, with D hard to call. Germline V gene lookup returns CDR1 MNHEY and CDR2 SMNVEV (reference sequence). V lost 3 bases, J lost 4 bases, and 8 bases lay in between. The CDR3 length is 13 residues. The CDR3 protein is CASSFLGSDTQYF. The CDR3 region has the DNA TGTGCCAGCAGTTTTCTTGGCTCAGATACGCAGTATTTT.

This rearrangement joins TRBV5-6 to TRBJ1-2, with D perhaps matching TRBD1 (5 bases). Trimming removed 2 bases from V and 8 bases from J, with 13 bases in between. Germline assignment: CDR1 SGHDT and CDR2 YYEEEE. The CDR3 totals 13 residues. CDR3 in amino acids: CASSFLRVEGYTF. In DNA form, the CDR3 reads TGTGCCAGCAGCTTTCTCAGGGTGGAGGGCTACACCTTC.

The chain uses TRBV19 and TRBJ2-5; 8 bases match TRBD1. V gave up 3 bases and J gave up 5 bases; unmatched junction bases: 2. From germline, CDR1 is LNHDA and CDR2 SQIVND (reference sequence). CDR3 length: 13 amino acids. DNA of the CDR3: TGTGCCAGTAGTATCAACAGGGGGGAGACCCAGTACTTC. This translates into CASSINRGETQYF.

The chain couples TRBV5-1 to TRBJ2-7; D is unresolved. This CDR3 region has 14 residues. Trimming took 1 base from V and 3 from J, leaving 11 bases between them. The V gene's germline CDR1 is SGHRS and CDR2 YFSETQ. CDR3 coding DNA: TGCGCCAGCAGCTTGCATAACAGAGACTACGAGCAGTACTTC. Its protein product is CASSLHNRDYEQYF.

This clone appeared once. The rearrangement joins TRBV29-1 to TRBJ2-2; 14 bases are a match to TRBD2. The CDR3 extends over 18 amino acids. V lost 6 bases and J lost 4; bases outside the gene matches: 13. Germline CDR1 and CDR2: SQVTM and ANQGSEA. CDR3 sequence: CSVLSPGLAGDGTGELFF. DNA of the CDR3: TGCAGCGTGTTATCCCCGGGACTAGCGGGAGATGGCACCGGGGAGCTGTTTTTT.

This sequence joins TRBV15 and TRBJ2-6; tentatively, D is TRBD2 (5 bases). Germline assignment: CDR1 LNHNV and CDR2 YYDKDF (reference sequence). The CDR3 contains 14 residues. The V gene lost 0 bases and the J gene lost 7 bases, with 7 bases spanning the gap. This chain's CDR3 is CATSRDRGANVLTF. CDR3 bases: TGTGCCACCAGCAGAGATCGGGGAGCCAACGTCCTGACTTTC.

The chain employs TRBV28 and TRBJ1-5; D remains unclear. The ends were cut back, 3 bases at V and 0 bases at J, with 12 bases in the middle. This CDR3 has 16 residues. Germline lookup yields CDR1 MDHEN and CDR2 SYDVKM. In nucleotides, the CDR3 is TGTGCCAGCAGTTTTATGGCAGACTATAGCAATCAGCCCCAGCATTTT. This encodes CASSFMADYSNQPQHF.

The CDR3: CASSLAFSGNLLYEQYF. CDR3 DNA: TGTGCCAGCAGCTTAGCTTTTAGCGGGAACCTTCTCTACGAGCAGTACTTC. The genes are TRBV11-1 and TRBJ2-7; 8 nucleotides agree with TRBD2. V lost 0 bases to trimming and J lost 3 bases; unmatched junction nucleotides: 10. The CDR3 loop spans 17 amino acids. The V gene's germline CDR1 is SGHAT and CDR2 FQDESV (reference sequence).

The rearrangement uses TRBV11-2 and TRBJ2-7, with D possibly being TRBD1 (5 bases). The CDR3 spans 14 residues. Per germline, CDR1 SGHAT and CDR2 FQNNGV. Deletions cut 0 bases from V and 6 bases from J, with 12 bases between. The CDR3 sequence: CASSLEQVQAEQYF. Here the CDR3 DNA reads TGTGCCAGCAGCTTAGAACAGGTTCAGGCCGAGCAGTACTTC.

The chain is built from TRBV6-6 and TRBJ2-7, with 9 bases aligning to TRBD1. V lost 2 bases to trimming and J lost 6 bases; unmatched junction nucleotides: 5. Germline V gives CDR1 MNHNY, CDR2 SVGAGI (reference sequence). The CDR3 covers 14 residues. The CDR3 is CASSYAGTGPEQYF. CDR3 nucleotide sequence: TGTGCCAGCAGTTACGCCGGGACAGGGCCCGAGCAGTACTTC.

This sequence joins TRBV10-2 and TRBJ2-5, with TRBD2 as a possible D gene (6 bases). The V gene lost 7 bases and the J gene lost 5 bases, with 14 bases spanning the gap. The CDR3 length is 13 residues. Germline V gene data show CDR1 as WSHSY and CDR2 as SAAADI. The DNA of the CDR3 is TGCGCCAGCACCCGGGGGATTGGGGAGACCCAGTACTTC. Protein sequence: CASTRGIGETQYF.

J is TRBJ2-1 and V is TRBV6-5, with 12 bases lining up with TRBD2. CDR1 and CDR2 from the germline V gene are MNHEY and SVGAGI. The CDR3 runs 15 residues. J gave up 6 bases and V 4 bases, and 4 bases lay outside the gene matches. CDR3 sequence (DNA): TGTGCCAGCAGTTCTCTAGCGGGAGGGGGCAATGAGCAGTTCTTC. Protein: CASSSLAGGGNEQFF.

The chain is built from TRBV12-5 and TRBJ2-7, with TRBD2 matching over 11 bases. After removal of 1 base from V and 3 bases from J, the junction contained 11 bases not matched to a gene. Germline CDR1 reads LGHNT; CDR2 reads FRNRAP. The CDR3 runs to 18 residues. The DNA of the CDR3 is TGTGCTAGTGGTTTGGCTAGCGGGAGGCCCCGACCTCACTACGAGCAGTACTTC. Its protein product is CASGLASGRPRPHYEQYF.

The J gene is TRBJ1-1, the V gene TRBV7-9; a possible D gene is TRBD1 (5 bases). Trimming removed 5 bases from V and 5 bases from J, with 15 bases in between. Germline loops: CDR1 SEHNR, CDR2 FQNEAQ (reference sequence). The CDR3 is 14 residues long. In DNA form, the CDR3 reads TGTGCCAGCAGCGCGTGGGGGGAGTATACTGAAGCTTTCTTT. This gives the protein CASSAWGEYTEAFF.

The rearrangement joins TRBV2 to TRBJ1-1, with 8 bases fitting TRBD1. V trimming: 4 bases; J trimming: 10 bases; junction bases outside the gene matches: 14. Germline CDR1 is SNHLY and CDR2 is FYNNEI. This CDR3 is 15 amino acids long. The CDR3 region has the DNA TGTGCCAGCAGTGGTTGGACAGGGTATTTATTCGGAGCTTTCTTT. It encodes CASSGWTGYLFGAFF.

The chain uses TRBV19 and TRBJ1-1; D ambiguous. The germline gives CDR1 LNHDA, CDR2 SQIVND (reference sequence). CDR3 length: 14 residues. The ends were cut back, 8 bases at V and 0 bases at J, with 13 bases in the middle. In nucleotides, the CDR3 is TGTGCCAGTTCGACAACCCGCCTGAACACTGAAGCTTTCTTT. It codes for CASSTTRLNTEAFF.

V and J are TRBV5-6 and TRBJ2-1; 10 bases fit TRBD2. There are 14 residues in the CDR3. After removal of 1 base from V and 8 bases from J, the junction contained 3 bases not matched to a gene. Germline V gene data show CDR1 as SGHDT and CDR2 as YYEEEE. The CDR3 region has the DNA TGTGCCAGCAGCTTGTGGCTAGCGGGAGATGAGCAGTTCTTC. Its protein product is CASSLWLAGDEQFF.

The J gene is TRBJ2-1, the V gene TRBV4-1; 10 positions agree with TRBD1. J gave up 9 bases and V 0 bases, and 8 bases lay outside the gene matches. The CDR3 totals 16 residues. Germline V gene data show CDR1 as MGHRA and CDR2 as YSYEKL. The CDR3 region is CASSQDRDRGSTEQFF. The DNA of the CDR3 is TGCGCCAGCAGCCAAGATAGGGACAGGGGCTCTACTGAGCAGTTCTTC.

The chain combines TRBV6-5 with TRBJ2-7; TRBD1 matches 8 bases. Trimming removed 7 bases from V and 5 bases from J; junction bases left unmatched: 13. CDR1 MNHEY and CDR2 SVGAGI come from the germline V gene. CDR3 size: 15 residues. As DNA, the CDR3 is TGTGCCAGCACCAAAACCCAGGGGGCGCGGGACGAGCAGTACTTC. Translating gives CASTKTQGARDEQYF.

The rearrangement joins TRBV19 to TRBJ2-1; 11 nucleotides agree with TRBD2. The CDR3 consists of 17 residues. In germline, CDR1 is LNHDA, CDR2 SQIVND (reference sequence). Trimming cost V 6 bases and J 2 bases; bases outside gene matches: 9. The chain's CDR3 is CASSLGTSGGAYNEQFF. The CDR3 DNA reads TGTGCCAGTAGCCTAGGGACTAGCGGTGGCGCCTACAATGAGCAGTTCTTC. Supplemented by reference TRBV19 and TRBJ2-1, the full variable domain reads DGGITQSPKYLFRKEGQNVTLSCEQNLNHDAMYWYRQDPGQGLRLIYYSQIVNDFQKGDIAEGYSVSREKKESFPLTVTSAQKNPTAFYLCASSLGTSGGAYNEQFFGPGTRLTVL.

This chain joins TRBV9 and TRBJ2-2; TRBD1 matches 9 bases. This CDR3 has 15 residues. Losses at the gene ends were 2 bases for V and 4 bases for J; bases not matched to a gene: 3. CDR1 and CDR2 (germline): SGDLS, YYNGEE. The CDR3: CASSVLTGGTGELFF. CDR3 coding DNA: TGTGCCAGCAGCGTCCTGACAGGGGGCACCGGGGAGCTGTTTTTT.

The chain uses TRBV5-6 and TRBJ1-2; TRBD1 aligns across 9 bases. The germline V gene encodes CDR1 SGHDT and CDR2 YYEEEE. V lost 4 bases, J lost 6 bases, and 13 bases stayed unmatched. The CDR3 sequence is 16 residues long. The chain's CDR3 is CASSRLPGQGRHGYTF. CDR3 DNA sequence: TGTGCCAGCAGCCGACTACCGGGACAGGGAAGGCATGGCTACACCTTC.

J is TRBJ2-7 and V is TRBV29-1; TRBD1 aligns across 9 bases. CDR1 and CDR2 (germline): SQVTM, ANQGSEA. The CDR3 runs 12 residues. The V gene end was trimmed by 7 bases and the J gene end by 6 bases; junction bases not matched to a gene: 7. The CDR3, as DNA: TGCAGCGGGGGGACAGGGATCGGCGAGCAGTACTTC. This encodes CSGGTGIGEQYF.

This clone was seen just once. The V and J genes are TRBV10-3 and TRBJ2-7; tentative D call: TRBD2 (5 bases). The CDR3 totals 13 residues. Germline V gene lookup returns CDR1 ENHRY and CDR2 SYGVKD. Trimming removed 8 bases from V and 5 bases from J, with 16 bases in between. The CDR3 DNA reads TGTGCCATCGGACTGGCCCAGGACCACGAGCAGTACTTC. It yields the protein CAIGLAQDHEQYF.

This clone was recorded only once. The chain couples TRBV2 to TRBJ1-2; D call uncertain. Germline assignment: CDR1 SNHLY and CDR2 FYNNEI. The length of the CDR3 is 16 residues. V lost 7 bases, J lost 3 bases, and 21 bases lay in between. The chain's CDR3 is CASTGLQYASDYGYTF. The CDR3 DNA is TGTGCCAGCACAGGATTACAGTACGCATCGGACTATGGCTACACCTTC.

This clone was detected only once. V gene TRBV25-1 combines with J gene TRBJ1-1; D ambiguous. Germline lookup yields CDR1 MGHDK and CDR2 SYGVNS. Trimming shortened V by 3 bases and J by 1 base, and 9 bases separated the two germline ends. The CDR3 sequence is 14 residues long. The CDR3 protein is CASSDSGKNTEAFF. In DNA form, the CDR3 reads TGTGCCAGCAGTGATTCGGGGAAGAACACTGAAGCTTTCTTT.

The chain has TRBV2 and TRBJ1-2; possible D gene TRBD1, 5 bases. V lost 7 bases and J lost 2, with 14 bases in between. The CDR3 is 14 amino acids. Germline V gene lookup returns CDR1 SNHLY and CDR2 FYNNEI. CDR3: CASIGAVGNYGYTF. DNA for the CDR3: TGTGCCAGCATTGGGGCGGTGGGGAACTATGGCTACACCTTC. Full variable domain (missing parts from reference TRBV2 and TRBJ1-2): EPEVTQTPSHQVTQMGQEVILRCVPISNHLYFYWYRQILGQKVEFLVSFYNNEISEKSEIFDDQFSVERPDGSNFTLKIRSTKLEDSAMYFCASIGAVGNYGYTFGSGTRLTVV.